The 21 T cell receptor beta chains given below trace back to one sample, sequenced in a study of early T cells in non-severe SARS-CoV-2 infection. TCRdb passed the 5' RACE reads through MiXCR, listing each CDR3 protein once. In the table there are just over 95,000 distinct CDR3 sequences, about 11% of which are singletons. Sequencing was performed on whole blood. Source of these receptors: an adult who was a healthcare worker with PCR-confirmed SARS-CoV-2 infection or an uninfected control (not recorded which).

This clonotype appeared many times. The DNA for the CDR3 is TGTGCCAGCAGCTTACTGGCGCGTGGGGCTAATTCACCCCTCCACTTT. Its protein product is CASSLLARGANSPLHF. This rearrangement joins TRBV7-6 to TRBJ1-6; a possible D gene is TRBD1 (5 bases). This CDR3 comprises 16 residues. Germline V gives CDR1 SGHVS, CDR2 FNYEAQ. The V end was cut by 2 bases, the J end by 6 bases, with 14 bases between.

This clonotype was observed a handful of times. This rearrangement joins TRBV5-1 to TRBJ2-7, with D perhaps TRBD1 or TRBD2 (5 bases each). The CDR3 spans 14 residues. The V end lost 4 bases, the J end lost 2 bases, and 13 bases lay between the germline ends. CDR1 SGHRS and CDR2 YFSETQ come from the germline V gene. CDR3 nucleotide sequence: TGCGCCAGCAGCCCCCGGGACGGGGCCTACGAGCAGTACTTC. It encodes CASSPRDGAYEQYF.

This clonotype was detected only a few times. The gene calls are TRBV5-1 and TRBJ2-5, with 7 bases aligning to TRBD1. CDR3 length: 14 amino acids. The V gene end was trimmed by 0 bases and the J gene end by 1 base; junction bases not matched to a gene: 0. Per germline, CDR1 SGHRS and CDR2 YFSETQ. DNA for the CDR3: TGCGCCAGCAGCTTGGAGGGGGCCCAAGAGACCCAGTACTTC. Protein sequence: CASSLEGAQETQYF.

The chain combines TRBV29-1 with TRBJ2-5; D possibly corresponds to TRBD2 (6 bases). This CDR3 has 12 amino acids. Trimming took off 7 bases at V and 2 bases at J, with 11 bases between the two ends. The germline gives CDR1 SQVTM, CDR2 ANQGSEA. The CDR3 region has the DNA TGCAGCGGGAGGGCGGATCAAGAGACCCAGTACTTC. It yields the protein CSGRADQETQYF. Combining the CDR3 with reference TRBV29-1 and TRBJ2-5 gives the whole variable domain SAVISQKPSRDICQRGTSLTIQCQVDSQVTMMFWYRQQPGQSLTLIATANQGSEATYESGFVIDKFPISRPNLTFSTLTVSNMSPEDSSIYLCSGRADQETQYFGPGTRLLVL.

This clonotype was observed a few times. The chain employs TRBV29-1 and TRBJ1-5; tentatively, D is TRBD1 (6 bases). Deletions cut 7 bases from V and 5 bases from J, with 12 bases between. CDR1 and CDR2 from the germline V gene are SQVTM and ANQGSEA. The CDR3 spans 12 residues. The CDR3: CSAADSDQPQHF. The CDR3 DNA sequence: TGCAGCGCCGCGGACAGCGATCAGCCCCAGCATTTT.

The J gene is TRBJ2-2, the V gene TRBV7-2; no clear D gene. The germline gives CDR1 SGHTA, CDR2 FQGNSA. This CDR3 is built from 13 residues. V lost 3 bases and J lost 5, with 7 bases in between. The CDR3: CASSFEPTGELFF. In DNA, the CDR3 is TGTGCCAGCAGCTTTGAGCCAACCGGGGAGCTGTTTTTT.

This clonotype was counted ten times or more. V usage is TRBV2 and J usage is TRBJ1-6; D perhaps matches TRBD1 (6 bases). The V gene's germline CDR1 is SNHLY and CDR2 FYNNEI. V was cut by 7 bases and J by 7 bases, with 20 bases left in between. The CDR3 is 16 amino acids. The CDR3 loop is CASTPERAGVNSPLHF. As DNA, the CDR3 is TGTGCCAGCACCCCGGAACGGGCAGGGGTAAATTCACCCCTCCACTTT. Variable domain in full (rest from reference TRBV2 and TRBJ1-6): EPEVTQTPSHQVTQMGQEVILRCVPISNHLYFYWYRQILGQKVEFLVSFYNNEISEKSEIFDDQFSVERPDGSNFTLKIRSTKLEDSAMYFCASTPERAGVNSPLHFGNGTRLTVT.

The chain recombines TRBV20-1 with TRBJ2-5, with 10 bases identical to TRBD2. Germline values: CDR1 DFQATT, CDR2 SNEGSKA (reference sequence). CDR3 length equals 15 residues. The V and J ends lost 4 bases and 5 bases, in that order; junction bases with no gene match: 10. For the CDR3, the DNA is TGCAGTGCTACCGGGCTAGCGGGGGCGGGGGAGACCCAGTACTTC. This sequence encodes CSATGLAGAGETQYF.

This clonotype turned up a few times. This rearrangement joins TRBV20-1 to TRBJ1-5; a possible D gene is TRBD1 (5 bases). CDR3 length equals 14 residues. Trimming cost V 3 bases and J 2 bases, with 11 bases left between them. Germline CDR1 DFQATT, CDR2 SNEGSKA (reference sequence). This CDR3 is CSASVQGGNQPQHF. CDR3 nucleotide sequence: TGCAGTGCTAGTGTCCAGGGCGGCAATCAGCCCCAGCATTTT.

This clonotype came up a few times. J is TRBJ2-7 and V is TRBV5-1; either TRBD1 or TRBD2 may supply D (5 bases each). Trimming shortened V by 0 bases and J by 5 bases, and 18 bases separated the two germline ends. Germline values: CDR1 SGHRS, CDR2 YFSETQ. The CDR3 covers 16 residues. The CDR3 is CASSLALIGTDNEQYF. The CDR3, as DNA: TGCGCCAGCAGCTTGGCTCTGATCGGGACCGACAACGAGCAGTACTTC.

The table lists this clonotype with many counts. CDR3 region: CASSITGTSGAPGFF. The CDR3 DNA sequence: TGTGCCAGCAGCATCACCGGGACTAGCGGGGCCCCGGGGTTCTTC. The chain uses TRBV12-3 or TRBV12-4 and TRBJ2-1; 13 bases line up with TRBD2. The CDR3 is 15 residues long. V gave up 6 bases and J gave up 15 bases; unmatched junction bases: 14.

The table lists this clonotype with many counts. The chain has TRBV29-1 and TRBJ1-1, with D possibly being TRBD1 (5 bases). The CDR3 spans 12 residues. The V gene lost 3 bases and the J gene lost 9 bases, with 14 bases spanning the gap. Germline V lookup: CDR1 SQVTM, CDR2 ANQGSEA. Here the CDR3 DNA reads TGCAGCGTTGAGCATCGGGACGGTAAAGCTTTCTTT. This codes for CSVEHRDGKAFF.

In this sample, this clonotype turned up many times. The chain links TRBV3-1 to TRBJ2-5; D remains unclear. The V gene lost 4 bases and the J gene lost 5 bases, with 5 bases spanning the gap. The CDR3 sequence is 11 residues long. Germline assignment: CDR1 LGHDT and CDR2 YNNKEL (reference sequence). CDR3 protein: CASSPEETQYF. CDR3 bases: TGTGCCAGCAGCCCAGAGGAGACCCAGTACTTC.

This clonotype was seen repeatedly, ten times or more. The rearrangement joins TRBV12-5 to TRBJ1-4, with a possible D match to TRBD1 (5 bases). Germline V gene data show CDR1 as LGHNT and CDR2 as FRNRAP. The CDR3 loop spans 15 amino acids. Deletions cut 5 bases from V and 0 bases from J, with 10 bases between. CDR3 sequence reads: CASGPDSPTNEKLFF. CDR3 DNA: TGTGCTAGTGGTCCCGACAGCCCAACTAATGAAAAACTGTTTTTT.

A remark on this clonotype: A single base separates this from a much larger clone, so it may be a read error. V and J are TRBV20-1 and TRBJ2-3; 8 positions agree with TRBD2. This CDR3 is 16 amino acids long. Per germline, CDR1 DFQATT and CDR2 SNEGSKA (reference sequence). The ends lost 3 bases at V and 5 bases at J; junction bases unmatched: 13. The CDR3 nucleotides read TGCAGTGCTAGTGATTGGCGGCGGGAGGAAGGAGATACGCAGTATTTT. This sequence encodes CSASDWRREEGDTQYF.

This chain connects TRBV20-1 to TRBJ1-5, with D possibly TRBD1 on 5 matching bases. Looked up from germline, CDR1 is DFQATT and CDR2 is SNEGSKA (reference sequence). The CDR3 totals 14 residues. V was pared by 8 bases and J by 1 base, with 15 bases between. The CDR3 sequence is CSTTGRGSNQPQHF. The CDR3 coding sequence is TGCAGTACCACTGGTCGGGGGAGCAATCAGCCCCAGCATTTT.

This clonotype was picked up a small number of times. This chain links TRBV20-1 with TRBJ1-2, with D maybe TRBD1 (5 bases). CDR3 length: 14 residues. Trimming left V 6 bases short and J 5 bases short, with 19 bases between. The V gene's germline CDR1 is DFQATT and CDR2 SNEGSKA (reference sequence). The CDR3 reads CSAKGALNVYGYTF. The CDR3 region has the DNA TGCAGTGCAAAAGGGGCACTGAACGTATATGGCTACACCTTC.

This clonotype was seen repeatedly, ten times or more. The V and J genes are TRBV11-3 and TRBJ2-5, with D possibly being TRBD2 (6 bases). V lost 4 bases to trimming and J lost 7 bases, with 13 bases between them. This CDR3 has 13 amino acids. The germline CDR1 and CDR2 sequences are SGHNT and YENEEA. In DNA, the CDR3 is TGTGCCAGCAGCTCCAGGGCGGGACGGACCCAGTACTTC. Translating it yields CASSSRAGRTQYF.

The V call is TRBV28, the J call TRBJ1-2; TRBD1 might be the D (6 bases). CDR1 MDHEN and CDR2 SYDVKM come from the germline V gene. V lost 5 bases, J lost 9 bases, and 19 bases lay in between. This CDR3 contains 14 residues. The CDR3 spells CASSPLGHRFSYTF. CDR3 DNA sequence: TGTGCCAGCAGTCCGTTGGGACACCGGTTCAGCTACACCTTC.

The table lists this clonotype with a few counts. V gene TRBV2 combines with J gene TRBJ1-5; the D gene is possibly TRBD1 (5 bases). V was clipped by 3 bases and J by 3 bases, with 12 bases between them. The CDR3 covers 15 residues. The germline V gene has CDR1 SNHLY and CDR2 FYNNEI. The CDR3 coding sequence is TGTGCCAGCAGTGAGAGACAGTGGTACAATCAGCCCCAGCATTTT. Its translation is CASSERQWYNQPQHF.

This clonotype was found a few times. The junction departs from germline at one end; a sequencing error may be responsible. The CDR3 region is CASSSQAANYGYTF. CDR3 coding DNA: TGTGCCAGCAGCTCCCAAGCGGCTAATTATGGCTACACCTTC. This chain uses TRBV7-8 with TRBJ1-2; D is unclear. Germline-derived CDR1 and CDR2 are SGHVS and FQNEAQ. The CDR3 is 14 amino acids.